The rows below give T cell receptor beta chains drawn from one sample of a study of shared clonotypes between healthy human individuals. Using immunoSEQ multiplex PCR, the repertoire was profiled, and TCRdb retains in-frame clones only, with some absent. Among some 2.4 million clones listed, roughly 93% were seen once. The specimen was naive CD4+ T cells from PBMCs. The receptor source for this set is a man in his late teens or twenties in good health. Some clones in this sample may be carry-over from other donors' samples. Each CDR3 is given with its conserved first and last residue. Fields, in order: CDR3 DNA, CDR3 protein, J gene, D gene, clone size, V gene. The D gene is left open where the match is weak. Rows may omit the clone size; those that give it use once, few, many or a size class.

DNA: TGTGCCAGCAGCGAAAGGTTCGATCAGCCCCAGCATTTT; CDR3: CASSERFDQPQHF; J: TRBJ1-5; D: -; size: -; V: TRBV11-1
DNA: TGTGCCAGCACCGAAGCGGGACGGACCAACACTGAAGCTTTCTTT; CDR3: CASTEAGRTNTEAFF; J: TRBJ1-1; D: -; size: -; V: TRBV6-6
DNA: TGTGCCAGCAGCTTCTGGCGGGGTGGGGTGTTCTTC; CDR3: CASSFWRGGVFF; J: TRBJ2-1; D: -; size: -; V: TRBV11-1
DNA: TGTGCCAGCAGTTTAAAAGGGGGGAACACTGAAGCTTTCTTT; CDR3: CASSLKGGNTEAFF; J: TRBJ1-1; D: -; size: -; V: TRBV27
DNA: TGTGCCAGCGGATCGACGACGAGGGGTGAAAAACTGTTTTTT; CDR3: CASGSTTRGEKLFF; J: TRBJ1-4; D: -; size: -; V: TRBV5-6
DNA: TGCAGCGTGCGGACTAGGGCCACCTACAATGAGCAGTTCTTC; CDR3: CSVRTRATYNEQFF; J: TRBJ2-1; D: TRBD2; size: -; V: TRBV29-1
DNA: TGTGCCAGCTCACAACTAATCACAGATACGCAGTATTTT; CDR3: CASSQLITDTQYF; J: TRBJ2-3; D: -; size: once; V: TRBV18
DNA: TGTGCCACCAGCAGAGGGTCTAGCGGGAGTGGAAGCTCCTACGAGCAGTACTTC; CDR3: CATSRGSSGSGSSYEQYF; J: TRBJ2-7; D: TRBD2; size: once; V: TRBV15
DNA: TGCAGTGCTACCCTCTGGGATACGCAGTATTTT; CDR3: CSATLWDTQYF; J: TRBJ2-3; D: -; size: -; V: TRBV20-1
DNA: TGTGCCAGCACCATAACAGGGGTGCCCTCCTACAATGAGCAGTTCTTC; CDR3: CASTITGVPSYNEQFF; J: TRBJ2-1; D: TRBD1; size: -; V: TRBV28
DNA: TGTGCCAGCACGAGCCACGTTCCCGGCTACGAGCAGTACTTC; CDR3: CASTSHVPGYEQYF; J: TRBJ2-7; D: -; size: -; V: TRBV28
DNA: TGTGCCAGCAACTTGAGGGGGACATACCAAGAGGCCCAGTACTTC; CDR3: CASNLRGTYQEAQYF; J: TRBJ2-5; D: -; size: -; V: TRBV5-6
DNA: TGTGCCAGCAGTGTTGAAGTCACCGGGGAGCTGTTTTTT; CDR3: CASSVEVTGELFF; J: TRBJ2-2; D: -; size: -; V: TRBV6-4
DNA: TGTGCCAGCAGCCCCAACAGGGGTGGTGAAGCTTTCTTT; CDR3: CASSPNRGGEAFF; J: TRBJ1-1; D: TRBD1; size: -; V: TRBV7-8
DNA: TGCGCCAGCAGCTTGGGAATGAGGGGTATTGAAGCTTTCTTT; CDR3: CASSLGMRGIEAFF; J: TRBJ1-1; D: -; size: -; V: TRBV5-1
DNA: TGTGCCAGCTCACCACCCGCAGCTGCTGGGGCCAACGTCCTGACTTTC; CDR3: CASSPPAAAGANVLTF; J: TRBJ2-6; D: -; size: -; V: TRBV18
DNA: TGTGCCAGCAGCCCGGGACTAGCGGGAGGTCCAGATACGCAGTATTTT; CDR3: CASSPGLAGGPDTQYF; J: TRBJ2-3; D: TRBD2; size: -; V: TRBV9
DNA: TGCGCCAGCAGTTCGGGCGGGACTAATGACGAGCAGTACTTC; CDR3: CASSSGGTNDEQYF; J: TRBJ2-7; D: TRBD2; size: -; V: TRBV5-1
DNA: TGTGCCAGCAGGCGAGGACCCCTATTACTCGACAATGAGCAGTTCTTC; CDR3: CASRRGPLLLDNEQFF; J: TRBJ2-1; D: -; size: -; V: TRBV2
DNA: TGTGCCAGCAGCTCCCGGAGAGGGGGAAACACCGGGGAGCTGTTTTTT; CDR3: CASSSRRGGNTGELFF; J: TRBJ2-2; D: -; size: -; V: TRBV7-8
DNA: TGCGCCAGCAGCTGGGGACTAGCGGGAGGGCCCGATGAGCAGTTCTTC; CDR3: CASSWGLAGGPDEQFF; J: TRBJ2-1; D: TRBD2; size: -; V: TRBV5-1
DNA: TGTGCCAGCCTTAGCGGATTGTACGAGCAGTACTTC; CDR3: CASLSGLYEQYF; J: TRBJ2-7; D: -; size: -; V: TRBV2
DNA: TGTGCCAGCAGTTACTTCCGGGACAGGGGGAGCGAGCAGTACTTC; CDR3: CASSYFRDRGSEQYF; J: TRBJ2-7; D: TRBD1; size: -; V: TRBV6-6
DNA: TGTGCCAGCAGCCCCCAGGGTGGAGGCGGGGAGCTGTTTTTT; CDR3: CASSPQGGGGELFF; J: TRBJ2-2; D: -; size: -; V: TRBV7-9
DNA: TGTGCCAGCAGTTACTCAGTGCCTGGAAACACCATATATTTT; CDR3: CASSYSVPGNTIYF; J: TRBJ1-3; D: -; size: -; V: TRBV6-6
DNA: TGTGCCAGTAGTGGAACCGGGACTTTGATTGAAAAACTGTTTTTT; CDR3: CASSGTGTLIEKLFF; J: TRBJ1-4; D: -; size: -; V: TRBV19
DNA: TGCGCCAGCAGCTTAGGGACAGGGGGCGGCTACACCTTC; CDR3: CASSLGTGGGYTF; J: TRBJ1-2; D: TRBD1; size: -; V: TRBV5-1
DNA: TGTGCCAGCAGTGAAGACAGGGAAGGCGCAGATACGCAGTATTTT; CDR3: CASSEDREGADTQYF; J: TRBJ2-3; D: -; size: -; V: TRBV2
DNA: TGTGCCAGCAGCCCAACAGGGCTCCAGACCCAGTACTTC; CDR3: CASSPTGLQTQYF; J: TRBJ2-5; D: -; size: -; V: TRBV7-3
DNA: TGTGCCAGCAGCAGGACTAGCGAGAACTACAATGAGCAGTTCTTC; CDR3: CASSRTSENYNEQFF; J: TRBJ2-1; D: TRBD2; size: -; V: TRBV7-3
DNA: TGTGCCAGCAGCCACCGACTGGAGACCCAGTACTTC; CDR3: CASSHRLETQYF; J: TRBJ2-5; D: -; size: -; V: TRBV7-2
DNA: TGTGCCAGCAGCGGACAGGTTCTCAGTGGCTACACCTTC; CDR3: CASSGQVLSGYTF; J: TRBJ1-2; D: TRBD1; size: -; V: TRBV6-1
DNA: TGTGCCAGCACCCAGGGACTGAACACCGGGGAGCTGTTTTTT; CDR3: CASTQGLNTGELFF; J: TRBJ2-2; D: -; size: -; V: TRBV6-6
DNA: TGTGCCAGCAGTGAACAGGGACAGAAATACAATGAGCAGTTCTTC; CDR3: CASSEQGQKYNEQFF; J: TRBJ2-1; D: TRBD1; size: -; V: TRBV2
DNA: TGTGCCAGCACCCTAGGGGACACCAGCAATGAGCAGTTCTTC; CDR3: CASTLGDTSNEQFF; J: TRBJ2-1; D: -; size: -; V: TRBV28
DNA: TGTGCCAGCAGCTTATTACCTAACTATGGCTACACCTTC; CDR3: CASSLLPNYGYTF; J: TRBJ1-2; D: -; size: -; V: TRBV7-2
DNA: TGTGCCAGCAGCCAGCAGGGGGCTGGGGCCAACGTCCTGACTTTC; CDR3: CASSQQGAGANVLTF; J: TRBJ2-6; D: TRBD1; size: -; V: TRBV7-3
DNA: TGTGCCAGCAGTTTTCGACACACCGGGGAGCTGTTTTTT; CDR3: CASSFRHTGELFF; J: TRBJ2-2; D: -; size: -; V: TRBV28
DNA: TGTGCCAGCAGCCGATTCCAGGGCGGGAGAAGCTCCGAGCAGTACTTC; CDR3: CASSRFQGGRSSEQYF; J: TRBJ2-7; D: TRBD2; size: -; V: TRBV28
DNA: TGCGCCAGCAGCGGTGGGGCGCTCGTCTCTGGAAACACCATATATTTT; CDR3: CASSGGALVSGNTIYF; J: TRBJ1-3; D: -; size: -; V: TRBV5-1
DNA: TGTGCCAGCAGTAATCCGGGACAGGGTGTAGGTCAGCCCCAGCATTTT; CDR3: CASSNPGQGVGQPQHF; J: TRBJ1-5; D: TRBD1; size: -; V: TRBV28
DNA: TGCGCCAGCAGCTTGGGGACTAGCGGGAGTCTCGAGCAGTACTTC; CDR3: CASSLGTSGSLEQYF; J: TRBJ2-7; D: TRBD2; size: -; V: TRBV5-1
DNA: TGTGCCAGCTCAGGACAGGGTAACAACGAGCGGTACTTC; CDR3: CASSGQGNNERYF; J: TRBJ2-7; D: TRBD1; size: -; V: TRBV18
DNA: TGTGCCAGCTCACCGGACAGAGTACTTTCTGAAGCTTTCTTT; CDR3: CASSPDRVLSEAFF; J: TRBJ1-1; D: -; size: -; V: TRBV18
DNA: TGCGCCAGCAACTTGATTAGCGGGAGTGTTGGCATTCAGTACTTC; CDR3: CASNLISGSVGIQYF; J: TRBJ2-4; D: TRBD2; size: -; V: TRBV10-1
DNA: TGTGCCAGCAGCCCCGAGGACAGGGGGACTGAAGCTTTCTTT; CDR3: CASSPEDRGTEAFF; J: TRBJ1-1; D: TRBD1; size: -; V: TRBV7-8
DNA: TGTGCCAGCAGTTCAGGGGACAGTGGATTGAACACTGAAGCTTTCTTT; CDR3: CASSSGDSGLNTEAFF; J: TRBJ1-1; D: TRBD1; size: -; V: TRBV28
DNA: TGCGCCAGCAGTGGGGGCCAGTCACAAGAGACCCAGTACTTC; CDR3: CASSGGQSQETQYF; J: TRBJ2-5; D: -; size: -; V: TRBV5-1
DNA: TGTGCCAGCAGCTTAATGGGGCTAGCGGAAAACAATGAGCAGTTCTTC; CDR3: CASSLMGLAENNEQFF; J: TRBJ2-1; D: TRBD2; size: -; V: TRBV7-9
DNA: TGTGCCAGCAGTCCAACAGACAGGGGGTACGAGCAGTACTTC; CDR3: CASSPTDRGYEQYF; J: TRBJ2-7; D: TRBD1; size: -; V: TRBV28
DNA: TGTGCCAGCAGTGAAGTAGGTTACGAGCAGTACTTC; CDR3: CASSEVGYEQYF; J: TRBJ2-7; D: -; size: -; V: TRBV6-1
DNA: TGTGCCAGTAGTCCCCTAGGACTAGCGGGAGTGGATGAGCAGTTCTTC; CDR3: CASSPLGLAGVDEQFF; J: TRBJ2-1; D: TRBD2; size: -; V: TRBV19
DNA: TGTGCCATCACCCCGGGACTAGCGGATGGTAATGAGCAGTTCTTC; CDR3: CAITPGLADGNEQFF; J: TRBJ2-1; D: TRBD2; size: -; V: TRBV10-3
DNA: TGTGCCAGCAGTGCGACAGGGTGGAAGTACGACGAGCAGTACTTC; CDR3: CASSATGWKYDEQYF; J: TRBJ2-7; D: TRBD1; size: -; V: TRBV28
DNA: TGTGCCAGCAGCTTAGCGAGACAGGGATCCTACGAGCAGTACTTC; CDR3: CASSLARQGSYEQYF; J: TRBJ2-7; D: TRBD1; size: -; V: TRBV13
DNA: TGTGCTAGTGGTTCCGGACAGGGTACTCAAGAGACCCAGTACTTC; CDR3: CASGSGQGTQETQYF; J: TRBJ2-5; D: TRBD1; size: -; V: TRBV12-5
DNA: TGTGCCAGCAGCTTGGGGACCGCTCGCAATGAGCAGTTCTTC; CDR3: CASSLGTARNEQFF; J: TRBJ2-1; D: -; size: -; V: TRBV7-9
DNA: TGTGCCAGCATCGCGGGAGTCTCCTACAATGAGCAGTTCTTC; CDR3: CASIAGVSYNEQFF; J: TRBJ2-1; D: TRBD2; size: -; V: TRBV28